One sample yielded the 20 T cell receptor beta chains listed below, sequenced in a study of OX40 agonist ivuxolimab in advanced cancers. Profiling relied on immunoSEQ multiplex PCR, and the TCRdb table lists in-frame clones only, not all of them. The sample records tens of thousands of clones, 70% to 90% being singletons. The material was CD4+ or CD8+ T cells sorted from blood, obtained in a trial of the OX40 agonist ivuxolimab. The receptors come from an adult with an advanced solid tumor such as melanoma, head and neck, liver or kidney cancer.

This chain connects TRBV28 to TRBJ2-3, with D perhaps matching TRBD1 (5 bases). Per germline, CDR1 MDHEN and CDR2 SYDVKM. The CDR3 runs 16 residues. The V gene lost 3 bases and the J gene lost 0 bases, with 13 bases spanning the gap. Here the CDR3 reads CASSLRRTTSTDTQYF. In nucleotides, the CDR3 is TGTGCCAGCAGTTTGCGCAGGACAACTAGCACAGATACGCAGTATTTT. The whole variable domain, remainder taken from reference TRBV28 and TRBJ2-3, is DVKVTQSSRYLVKRTGEKVFLECVQDMDHENMFWYRQDPGLGLRLIYFSYDVKMKEKGDIPEGYSVSREKKERFSLILESASTNQTSMYLCASSLRRTTSTDTQYFGPGTRLTVL.

The chain couples TRBV7-8 to TRBJ1-1, with 7 bases lining up with TRBD1. The CDR3 extends over 13 amino acids. Germline CDR1 is SGHVS and CDR2 is FQNEAQ. J was trimmed by 4 bases and V by 5 bases; bases with no gene match: 4. The CDR3 DNA reads TGTGCCAGCAGCCTGACAGGGCCCACTGAAGCTTTCTTT. It encodes CASSLTGPTEAFF.

The chain is built from TRBV6-1 and TRBJ1-1; 7 bases are shared with TRBD1. Germline CDR1 reads MNHNS; CDR2 reads SASEGT. The CDR3 is 13 amino acids. V lost 10 bases to trimming and J lost 0 bases; unmatched junction nucleotides: 5. Written as DNA, the CDR3 is TGTGCCACGGGGGACAGAATGAACACTGAAGCTTTCTTT. This sequence encodes CATGDRMNTEAFF.

V and J are TRBV28 and TRBJ2-7; 9 nucleotides agree with TRBD2. The germline V gene has CDR1 MDHEN and CDR2 SYDVKM. Trimming removed 6 bases from V and 2 bases from J; junction bases left unmatched: 11. CDR3 length: 16 amino acids. CDR3 DNA sequence: TGTGCCAGCAGCCTACCCCCTAGCGGGGACACCTACGAGCAGTACTTC. It codes for CASSLPPSGDTYEQYF.

The chain joins TRBV5-4 to TRBJ2-7; D remains ambiguous. Germline CDR1 is SGHNT and CDR2 is YYREEE (reference sequence). The CDR3 length is 12 residues. V lost 1 base and J lost 2, with 4 bases in between. The CDR3 reads CASSLYAYEQYF. Here the CDR3 DNA reads TGTGCCAGCAGCTTGTACGCCTACGAGCAGTACTTC.

The CDR3 nucleotides read TGTGCCAGCAGTTTACTCAGCGCCGTCTCCTACAATGAGCAGTTCTTC. Protein: CASSLLSAVSYNEQFF. This chain links TRBV28 with TRBJ2-1; D uncertain. V was cut by 2 bases and J by 0 bases, with 11 bases left in between. Per the germline V gene, CDR1 is MDHEN and CDR2 is SYDVKM. The CDR3 extends over 16 amino acids. The variable domain in full, with the rest retrieved from reference TRBV28 and TRBJ2-1, is DVKVTQSSRYLVKRTGEKVFLECVQDMDHENMFWYRQDPGLGLRLIYFSYDVKMKEKGDIPEGYSVSREKKERFSLILESASTNQTSMYLCASSLLSAVSYNEQFFGPGTRLTVL.

The J gene is TRBJ1-1, the V gene TRBV4-1, with a possible D match to TRBD1 (6 bases). The CDR3 consists of 14 residues. Germline V gives CDR1 MGHRA, CDR2 YSYEKL. V was pared by 1 base and J by 3 bases, with 9 bases between. CDR3 residues: CASSQVGQYTEAFF. The CDR3 region has the DNA TGCGCCAGCAGCCAAGTCGGACAGTACACTGAAGCTTTCTTT.

The gene calls are TRBV2 and TRBJ2-3, with D possibly being TRBD1 or TRBD2 (6 bases each). CDR3 size: 14 residues. Per the germline V gene, CDR1 is SNHLY and CDR2 is FYNNEI. V lost 8 bases to trimming and J lost 6 bases, with 18 bases between them. For the CDR3, the DNA is TGTGCCAGCGGGCGGGACACTCCTGTGGATACGCAGTATTTT. The encoded protein is CASGRDTPVDTQYF.

The genes are TRBV13 and TRBJ2-7, with D perhaps given as TRBD1 or TRBD2 (6 bases each). In germline, CDR1 is PRHDT, CDR2 FYEKMQ (reference sequence). The V end was cut by 3 bases, the J end by 4 bases, with 13 bases between. There are 14 residues in the CDR3. The CDR3: CASSFRGGPYEQYF. CDR3 sequence (DNA): TGTGCCAGCAGCTTCAGGGGAGGCCCTTACGAGCAGTACTTC.

V usage is TRBV5-4 and J usage is TRBJ2-7; 8 bases agree with TRBD2. Looked up from germline, CDR1 is SGHNT and CDR2 is YYREEE (reference sequence). With 4 bases clipped from V and 4 bases from J, the junction kept 10 bases outside the gene matches. This CDR3 spans 15 amino acids. This CDR3 is CASSHEGLGNYEQYF. For the CDR3, the DNA is TGTGCCAGCAGCCACGAGGGACTAGGGAATTACGAGCAGTACTTC.

This clone was seen a single time. This chain uses TRBV5-5 with TRBJ1-1; D unclear. Germline CDR1 is SGHKS and CDR2 is YYEKEE (reference sequence). The CDR3 length is 16 residues. Trimming cost V 0 bases and J 0 bases, with 12 bases left between them. The chain's CDR3 is CASSLARQRMNTEAFF. CDR3 sequence (DNA): TGTGCCAGCAGCTTGGCGAGGCAGAGAATGAACACTGAAGCTTTCTTT.

The chain recombines TRBV27 with TRBJ2-2, with TRBD1 matching over 8 bases. The CDR3 has 14 amino acids. With V trimmed by 6 bases and J by 7 bases, 7 bases remained unmatched. CDR1 is MNHEY and CDR2 is SMNVEV in the germline V gene (reference sequence). CDR3 loop: CASSQDRAVGELFF. The CDR3, as DNA: TGTGCCAGCAGCCAGGACAGGGCGGTCGGGGAGCTGTTTTTT.

The chain carries TRBV7-9 and TRBJ2-7; 11 nucleotides line up with TRBD2. This CDR3 is 16 amino acids long. V shed 5 bases and J 5 bases; nucleotides not matched to a gene: 11. In germline, CDR1 is SEHNR, CDR2 FQNEAQ (reference sequence). This CDR3 reads CASSPIAGLAGDEQYF. The CDR3 region has the DNA TGTGCCAGCAGCCCAATAGCCGGACTAGCGGGCGACGAGCAGTACTTC.

V usage is TRBV27 and J usage is TRBJ1-1; D perhaps matches TRBD1 (5 bases). CDR1 MNHEY and CDR2 SMNVEV come from the germline V gene (reference sequence). The CDR3 loop spans 14 amino acids. V was shortened by 5 bases and J by 4 bases, with 14 bases between the two germline ends. CDR3 coding DNA: TGTGCCAGCAGTCCCCGGGGGACGGGCACTGAAGCTTTCTTT. Translating it yields CASSPRGTGTEAFF.

The J gene is TRBJ2-5, the V gene TRBV6-6; no reliable D call. The CDR3 has 12 residues. The germline gives CDR1 MNHNY, CDR2 SVGAGI (reference sequence). V was clipped by 0 bases and J by 5 bases, with 4 bases between them. CDR3 nucleotide sequence: TGTGCCAGCAGTTACTCTTGGGAGACCCAGTACTTC. Amino acid sequence: CASSYSWETQYF.

This clone came up once. The chain employs TRBV27 and TRBJ2-7; TRBD1 is a possible D gene (5 bases). V gave up 3 bases and J gave up 6 bases, with 15 bases separating them. The V gene's germline CDR1 is MNHEY and CDR2 SMNVEV (reference sequence). This CDR3 spans 14 amino acids. The CDR3: CASSFTRAGLEQYF. DNA for the CDR3: TGTGCCAGCAGTTTTACCAGGGCAGGGCTCGAGCAGTACTTC.

This chain's CDR3 is CASSAGQGRTDMNTEAFF. Written as DNA, the CDR3 is TGTGCCAGCAGTGCAGGACAGGGGAGGACTGACATGAACACTGAAGCTTTCTTT. The chain is built from TRBV6-1 and TRBJ1-1; 9 bases agree with TRBD1. CDR3 length: 18 amino acids. Trimming at V came to 4 bases and at J to 0 bases, leaving 12 bases not matched to a gene. Germline V gene lookup returns CDR1 MNHNS and CDR2 SASEGT.

This chain uses TRBV27 with TRBJ2-7; D perhaps matches TRBD2 (6 bases). The V gene's germline CDR1 is MNHEY and CDR2 SMNVEV (reference sequence). The V gene lost 4 bases and the J gene lost 1 base, with 8 bases spanning the gap. CDR3 length equals 13 residues. The CDR3 DNA is TGTGCCAGCAGTTACGGACTATCCTACGAGCAGTACTTC. Protein: CASSYGLSYEQYF.

The CDR3 DNA reads TGTGCCAGTAGTATAGACCCATCCGGGGAGCTGTTTTTT. Its protein product is CASSIDPSGELFF. This chain connects TRBV19 to TRBJ2-2; D is uncertain. This CDR3 is 13 amino acids long. V was pared by 0 bases and J by 6 bases, with 5 bases between. The germline gives CDR1 LNHDA, CDR2 SQIVND (reference sequence).

In this sample, this clone turned up once. The V call is TRBV28, the J call TRBJ2-3, with TRBD2 matching 9 bases. The CDR3 has 15 amino acids. CDR1 and CDR2 (germline): MDHEN, SYDVKM. The ends lost 4 bases at V and 4 bases at J; junction bases unmatched: 6. The CDR3 here is CASSSLLAGADTQYF. The DNA of the CDR3 is TGTGCCAGCAGTTCACTCTTAGCGGGGGCAGATACGCAGTATTTT.